This passage covers 15 T cell receptor beta chains from one sample sequenced in a study of T cell responses to AZD1222 COVID-19 vaccine. Clones were read by immunoSEQ multiplex PCR, and TCRdb kept only the in-frame ones, dropping some. Counted here are about 110,000 clones, 70% to 90% occurring once; the ten biggest clones make up 9.5% to 15%. The source material was peripheral blood, sampled on day 0 of MenACWY control vaccination. The receptors were sampled from an adult in good health.

V gene TRBV2 combines with J gene TRBJ1-1, with 7 bases that match TRBD1. Looked up from germline, CDR1 is SNHLY and CDR2 is FYNNEI. The junction had 8 bases not matched to a gene; V was cut back by 6 bases and J by 7 bases. The CDR3 has 13 amino acids. For the CDR3, the DNA is TGTGCCAGCAGCCCCGACAGGGACAGTGAAGCTTTCTTT. It yields the protein CASSPDRDSEAFF.

The chain is built from TRBV7-9 and TRBJ2-7; D possibly corresponds to TRBD2 (7 bases). The CDR3 sequence is 16 residues long. From germline, CDR1 is SEHNR and CDR2 FQNEAQ (reference sequence). Trimming left V 0 bases short and J 2 bases short, with 14 bases between. The CDR3 protein is CASSLAGGTRPYEQYF. CDR3 bases: TGTGCCAGCAGCTTAGCCGGGGGGACAAGACCCTACGAGCAGTACTTC.

The rearrangement links TRBV5-5 to TRBJ2-2; D might be TRBD1 (6 bases). Germline CDR1 and CDR2: SGHKS and YYEKEE (reference sequence). CDR3 length: 16 residues. V was pared by 2 bases and J by 5 bases, with 16 bases between. The CDR3 protein is CASSFPPLQGTGELFF. In DNA form, the CDR3 reads TGTGCCAGCAGCTTCCCGCCGCTTCAGGGGACCGGGGAGCTGTTTTTT.

J is TRBJ1-1 and V is TRBV28; 9 nucleotides align to TRBD1. The CDR3 is 15 residues long. The germline gives CDR1 MDHEN, CDR2 SYDVKM. V dropped 5 bases and J dropped 1; count of bases not matched to a gene: 5. The CDR3 nucleotides are TGTGCCAGCAGTCCGAGGGGACAGGGGAACACTGAAGCTTTCTTT. Its translation: CASSPRGQGNTEAFF.

The count of this clone is one. The V call is TRBV7-9, the J call TRBJ1-6, with D hard to call. This CDR3 has 13 residues. Deletions cut 7 bases from V and 7 bases from J, with 11 bases between. CDR1 is SEHNR, CDR2 FQNEAQ, per germline (reference sequence). CDR3 nucleotides: TGTGCCAGCACCCTAGCGGGGAATTCACCCCTCCACTTT. Amino acid sequence: CASTLAGNSPLHF.

V is TRBV6-5 and J is TRBJ2-5, with a tentative D call TRBD1 (5 bases). The germline V gene encodes CDR1 MNHEY and CDR2 SVGAGI. CDR3 size: 15 residues. Trimming removed 0 bases at V and 1 base at J, with 9 bases between. The CDR3 loop reads CASSYSQAFQETQYF. CDR3 nucleotide sequence: TGTGCCAGCAGTTACTCACAGGCTTTCCAAGAGACCCAGTACTTC.

The genes are TRBV30 and TRBJ2-7, with 11 bases identical to TRBD2. The CDR3 runs to 14 residues. Germline loops: CDR1 GTSNPN, CDR2 SVGIG (reference sequence). The V gene end was trimmed by 7 bases and the J gene end by 5 bases; junction bases not matched to a gene: 10. In nucleotides, the CDR3 is TGTGCCTCCGCCCCGGGACTAGCGGTAAACGAGCAGTACTTC. Amino acid sequence: CASAPGLAVNEQYF.

V is TRBV29-1 and J is TRBJ2-1, with D perhaps TRBD2 (5 bases). V lost 6 bases and J 9 bases, leaving 12 bases between the germline ends. Germline CDR1 SQVTM, CDR2 ANQGSEA. The CDR3 runs to 11 residues. CDR3 region: CSVTSALEQFF. Here the CDR3 DNA reads TGCAGCGTAACTAGTGCTCTTGAGCAGTTCTTC.

CDR3 protein: CASSLSSGNGELFF. The CDR3 coding sequence is TGTGCCAGCAGCTTATCTAGCGGGAACGGGGAGCTGTTTTTT. The chain employs TRBV11-3 and TRBJ2-2, with 9 bases matching TRBD2. CDR1 and CDR2 (germline): SGHNT, YENEEA. This CDR3 is 14 amino acids long. The V gene end was trimmed by 2 bases and the J gene end by 7 bases; junction bases not matched to a gene: 2.

This chain uses TRBV27 with TRBJ2-2; possibly TRBD2 for D (5 bases). Trimming stripped 3 bases from V and 7 bases from J, with 12 bases between. CDR1 MNHEY and CDR2 SMNVEV come from the germline V gene (reference sequence). The CDR3 has 14 amino acids. The DNA of the CDR3 is TGTGCCAGCAGTTTGCTCGCTGGACTCGGGGAGCTGTTTTTT. This codes for CASSLLAGLGELFF.

The rearrangement uses TRBV19 and TRBJ1-2, with 10 bases that match TRBD1. This CDR3 spans 16 amino acids. Germline CDR1 reads LNHDA; CDR2 reads SQIVND (reference sequence). The V gene end was trimmed by 5 bases and the J gene end by 4 bases; junction bases not matched to a gene: 10. For the CDR3, the DNA is TGTGCCAGTAGTGTCTTCGGGACAGGGGACGGCTATGGCTACACCTTC. Protein product: CASSVFGTGDGYGYTF.

The chain recombines TRBV9 with TRBJ2-1, with 12 nucleotides matching TRBD2. The CDR3 length is 15 residues. CDR1 is SGDLS, CDR2 YYNGEE, per germline. The V gene end was trimmed by 1 base and the J gene end by 6 bases; junction bases not matched to a gene: 2. The DNA for the CDR3 is TGTGCCAGCAGCGTAAGGACTAGCGGGATCAATGAGCAGTTCTTC. Its translation: CASSVRTSGINEQFF.

The chain couples TRBV19 to TRBJ2-2; D might be TRBD1 (6 bases). CDR1 and CDR2 (germline): LNHDA, SQIVND (reference sequence). V lost 5 bases, J lost 0 bases, and 10 bases lay in between. There are 15 residues in the CDR3. The CDR3 bases are TGTGCCAGTAGTCCAGGGACAACGAACACCGGGGAGCTGTTTTTT. Translation: CASSPGTTNTGELFF.

V gene TRBV7-9 combines with J gene TRBJ1-2; D unclear. This CDR3 region has 12 residues. Between the trimmed V and J ends, which lost 5 bases and 5 bases, there was a span of 9 bases. Germline CDR1 is SEHNR and CDR2 is FQNEAQ (reference sequence). The DNA of the CDR3 is TGTGCCAGCAGCCTAGACATATATGGCTACACCTTC. Protein: CASSLDIYGYTF.

V is TRBV5-1 and J is TRBJ2-5; D is possibly TRBD1 or TRBD2 (5 bases each). The length of the CDR3 is 15 residues. The V gene's germline CDR1 is SGHRS and CDR2 YFSETQ. Trimming stripped 2 bases from V and 5 bases from J, with 16 bases between. The CDR3 DNA sequence: TGCGCCAGCAGCTTTGGGACCGACCGAAGGGAGACCCAGTACTTC. This codes for CASSFGTDRRETQYF. The entire variable domain, with the rest obtained from reference TRBV5-1 and TRBJ2-5, is as follows: KAGVTQTPRYLIKTRGQQVTLSCSPISGHRSVSWYQQTPGQGLQFLFEYFSETQRNKGNFPGRFSGRQFSNSRSEMNVSTLELGDSALYLCASSFGTDRRETQYFGPGTRLLVL.